The clone carrying this TCR beta chain came up many times. This entry is derived from a study of T cell repertoires in cytomegalovirus infection. The CDR3 has 16 amino acids. The V gene's germline CDR1 is SGHTA and CDR2 FQGNSA. With V trimmed by 3 bases and J by 5 bases, 5 bases remained unmatched. TCRdb re-analysed the reads in MiXCR, keeping a single row per CDR3 protein. The data hold about 130,000 distinct CDR3 sequences, with roughly 9% observed a single time. Sequencing was done on a sample of PBMCs. The clonotype was recovered from a human donor in good health (CMV status not recorded). Some clones in this sample may be carry-over from other donors' samples. J is TRBJ2-3 and V is TRBV7-2; TRBD2 matches 13 bases. Here the CDR3 DNA reads TGTGCCAGCAGCTTTCCGGGACTAGCGGGGCGAGATACGCAGTATTTT. Its translation: CASSFPGLAGRDTQYF. The variable domain in full, with the rest retrieved from reference TRBV7-2 and TRBJ2-3, is GAGVSQSPSNKVTEKGKDVELRCDPISGHTALYWYRQSLGQGLEFLIYFQGNSAPDKSGLPSDRFSAERTGGSVSTLTIQRTQQEDSAVYLCASSFPGLAGRDTQYFGPGTRLTVL.